What follows are 28 T cell receptor beta chains derived from one specimen sequenced in a study of graft-versus-host responses after intestinal transplantation. Sequencing was performed with immunoSEQ multiplex PCR; in TCRdb, only in-frame clones are kept and a portion is missing. The sample lists approximately 71,000 clones; 70% to 90% were seen once. These receptors' targets are unknown. Here the sequenced sample was unstimulated CD8+ T cells sorted from spleen or lymph node cells, taken before intestinal transplant. These TCRs come from a human donor who received an intestinal transplant.

The chain combines TRBV28 with TRBJ2-2; possibly TRBD1 for D (6 bases). CDR1 is MDHEN and CDR2 is SYDVKM in the germline V gene. With 3 bases removed from V and 4 bases from J, the gap between germline ends came to 9 bases. This CDR3 is built from 14 residues. CDR3 protein: CASSFDRPTGELFF. CDR3 bases: TGTGCCAGCAGTTTTGACAGGCCCACCGGGGAGCTGTTTTTT.

This chain links TRBV7-9 with TRBJ2-1; D is undetermined. This CDR3 contains 16 residues. CDR1 and CDR2 (germline): SEHNR, FQNEAQ (reference sequence). The germline V and J ends were trimmed by 2 bases and 0 bases, with 11 bases remaining between them. The CDR3 loop reads CASSLPRLNSYNEQFF. CDR3 DNA sequence: TGTGCCAGCAGCTTACCCAGACTTAACTCCTACAATGAGCAGTTCTTC.

J is TRBJ2-1 and V is TRBV6-5; TRBD2 agrees at 7 bases. V shed 3 bases, J shed 7 bases, and the junction held 9 bases outside the gene matches. The CDR3 totals 15 residues. From germline, CDR1 is MNHEY and CDR2 SVGAGI. CDR3 protein: CASSYGAGVGNEQFF. Here the CDR3 DNA reads TGTGCCAGCAGTTATGGGGCGGGGGTTGGAAATGAGCAGTTCTTC.

This chain joins TRBV28 and TRBJ1-2, with unresolved D. The germline V gene encodes CDR1 MDHEN and CDR2 SYDVKM. CDR3 length: 13 amino acids. The germline V and J ends were trimmed by 3 bases and 3 bases, with 8 bases remaining between them. CDR3 DNA: TGTGCCAGCAGTTTTCAGGCCCACTATGGCTACACCTTC. The encoded protein is CASSFQAHYGYTF.

CDR3 bases: TGCGCCAGCAGCCAAGTTGCGGGTCAGCCCCAGCATTTT. It yields the protein CASSQVAGQPQHF. The rearrangement joins TRBV4-1 to TRBJ1-5; D is uncertain. V lost 1 base, J lost 6 bases, and 7 bases lay in between. From germline, CDR1 is MGHRA and CDR2 YSYEKL. The CDR3 contains 13 residues.

The chain joins TRBV27 to TRBJ1-2; D is ambiguous. The CDR3 is 13 residues long. Trimming shortened V by 3 bases and J by 2 bases, and 7 bases separated the two germline ends. Germline V lookup: CDR1 MNHEY, CDR2 SMNVEV (reference sequence). CDR3 sequence reads: CASSFGKNYGYTF. The CDR3 DNA is TGTGCCAGCAGTTTCGGGAAGAACTATGGCTACACCTTC.

The chain is built from TRBV29-1 and TRBJ2-1, with D uncertain. The V end was cut by 2 bases, the J end by 7 bases, with 3 bases between. The CDR3 has 10 amino acids. Germline V gives CDR1 SQVTM, CDR2 ANQGSEA. The CDR3 spells CSVEYNEQFF. The CDR3, as DNA: TGCAGCGTTGAATATAATGAGCAGTTCTTC.

V gene TRBV28 combines with J gene TRBJ1-1; the D gene is possibly TRBD1 (5 bases). Germline-derived CDR1 and CDR2 are MDHEN and SYDVKM. With 5 bases removed from V and 0 bases from J, the gap between germline ends came to 16 bases. This CDR3 spans 16 amino acids. The CDR3 reads CASSTGRGSMNTEAFF. The CDR3 region has the DNA TGTGCCAGCAGTACGGGGAGGGGCTCCATGAACACTGAAGCTTTCTTT.

The CDR3 loop reads CASGRVSYGYTF. In nucleotides, the CDR3 is TGTGCCAGCGGGAGGGTCTCCTATGGCTACACCTTC. The rearrangement joins TRBV6-1 to TRBJ1-2; D unresolved. The V and J ends lost 8 bases and 4 bases respectively, with 11 bases between them. CDR1 is MNHNS, CDR2 SASEGT, per germline. This CDR3 region has 12 residues.

J is TRBJ2-7 and V is TRBV2; 8 nucleotides align to TRBD1. The CDR3 length is 14 residues. Germline CDR1 SNHLY, CDR2 FYNNEI. Germline trimming cut 4 bases from V and 5 bases from J; bases unmatched to any gene: 7. In DNA form, the CDR3 reads TGTGCCAGCAGTGCTCTTCCAGGGGGCGACGAGCAGTACTTC. Translating it yields CASSALPGGDEQYF.

CDR3 DNA: TGCGCCAGCAGCTGGGGGACAGGGTCCTATGGCTACACCTTC. It specifies CASSWGTGSYGYTF. The chain recombines TRBV5-1 with TRBJ1-2; 9 bases line up with TRBD1. The germline V gene has CDR1 SGHRS and CDR2 YFSETQ. The CDR3 covers 14 residues. Unmatched junction bases numbered 4, after V lost 3 bases and J lost 4 bases.

J is TRBJ1-4 and V is TRBV28; 11 bases line up with TRBD1. There are 16 residues in the CDR3. Trimming removed 6 bases from V and 8 bases from J; junction bases left unmatched: 11. Germline V lookup: CDR1 MDHEN, CDR2 SYDVKM. The chain's CDR3 is CASRETDRGPLEKLFF. In DNA form, the CDR3 reads TGTGCCAGCAGAGAGACGGACAGGGGGCCTTTGGAAAAACTGTTTTTT.

This chain uses TRBV10-3 with TRBJ2-2; maybe TRBD1 (5 bases). CDR3 length: 17 amino acids. Trimming took 8 bases from V and 0 from J, leaving 19 bases between them. Germline CDR1 ENHRY, CDR2 SYGVKD. The CDR3 here is CAIAPEKGASNTGELFF. CDR3 nucleotide sequence: TGTGCCATCGCTCCGGAGAAAGGGGCATCGAACACCGGGGAGCTGTTTTTT.

The chain links TRBV27 to TRBJ1-1; D gene ambiguous. This CDR3 comprises 13 residues. The germline CDR1 and CDR2 sequences are MNHEY and SMNVEV (reference sequence). V was pared by 6 bases and J by 2 bases, with 10 bases between. The CDR3 region has the DNA TGTGCCAGCAGCCATACAGTAAACACTGAAGCTTTCTTT. Translating it yields CASSHTVNTEAFF.

The DNA of the CDR3 is TGCGCCAGCAGCTTGGGGGACAGGGCTAATGAGCAGTTCTTC. Translating it yields CASSLGDRANEQFF. V gene TRBV5-1 combines with J gene TRBJ2-1; 9 bases fit TRBD1. CDR1 is SGHRS and CDR2 is YFSETQ in the germline V gene. The CDR3 covers 14 residues. Germline trimming cut 0 bases from V and 7 bases from J; bases unmatched to any gene: 2.

V is TRBV7-6 and J is TRBJ2-7; TRBD1 matches at 7 bases. From germline, CDR1 is SGHVS and CDR2 FNYEAQ. The CDR3 has 13 amino acids. The junction had 6 bases not matched to a gene; V was cut back by 5 bases and J by 5 bases. Here the CDR3 reads CASSPNRGNEQYF. CDR3 DNA: TGTGCCAGCAGCCCAAACAGGGGAAACGAGCAGTACTTC.

This clone appeared a few times. The V and J genes are TRBV19 and TRBJ2-1; TRBD2 might be the D (6 bases). The CDR3 length is 15 residues. V lost 6 bases and J lost 8, with 20 bases in between. CDR1 and CDR2 from the germline V gene are LNHDA and SQIVND (reference sequence). CDR3 nucleotides: TGTGCCAGTAGAAGATTCCAGGAGGGCCGGTATGAGCAGTTCTTC. It translates to CASRRFQEGRYEQFF.

This sequence joins TRBV9 and TRBJ2-3, with 8 bases lining up with TRBD2. Germline values: CDR1 SGDLS, CDR2 YYNGEE. The junction had 3 bases not matched to a gene; V was cut back by 0 bases and J by 0 bases. The CDR3 covers 16 residues. The CDR3 DNA reads as TGTGCCAGCAGCGTAGACCGGGGGGGTAGCACAGATACGCAGTATTTT. It yields the protein CASSVDRGGSTDTQYF.

The V and J genes are TRBV11-2 and TRBJ1-1; perhaps TRBD1 as D (6 bases). Between the trimmed V and J ends, which lost 8 bases and 3 bases, there was a span of 19 bases. The CDR3 spans 15 residues. CDR1 is SGHAT and CDR2 is FQNNGV in the germline V gene. CDR3 sequence: CASVWGGRLDTEAFF. CDR3 coding DNA: TGTGCCAGCGTCTGGGGGGGGCGCTTGGACACTGAAGCTTTCTTT.

The CDR3, as DNA: TGCAGCGCCCGGACAGGGGACGAGCAGTACTTC. Translated, it gives CSARTGDEQYF. V usage is TRBV29-1 and J usage is TRBJ2-7; TRBD1 aligns across 9 bases. The CDR3 covers 11 residues. Losses at the gene ends were 7 bases for V and 5 bases for J; bases not matched to a gene: 3. CDR1 and CDR2 from the germline V gene are SQVTM and ANQGSEA.

The gene calls are TRBV6-5 and TRBJ2-2; D gene ambiguous. V lost 8 bases to trimming and J lost 4 bases, with 17 bases between them. This CDR3 has 15 amino acids. Germline CDR1 is MNHEY and CDR2 is SVGAGI. This CDR3 reads CASGPEASSTGELFF. The CDR3 DNA reads TGTGCCAGCGGCCCTGAGGCCTCATCCACCGGGGAGCTGTTTTTT.

V and J are TRBV28 and TRBJ2-7; D may be TRBD2 (5 bases). The ends were cut back, 2 bases at V and 5 bases at J, with 10 bases in the middle. The CDR3 covers 13 residues. The germline CDR1 and CDR2 sequences are MDHEN and SYDVKM. The CDR3 sequence: CASSLDLEDEQYF. In DNA form, the CDR3 reads TGTGCCAGCAGTTTAGATCTGGAGGACGAGCAGTACTTC. The complete variable domain, with remaining parts taken from reference TRBV28 and TRBJ2-7, reads DVKVTQSSRYLVKRTGEKVFLECVQDMDHENMFWYRQDPGLGLRLIYFSYDVKMKEKGDIPEGYSVSREKKERFSLILESASTNQTSMYLCASSLDLEDEQYFGPGTRLTVT.

The chain joins TRBV7-9 to TRBJ1-1; 8 nucleotides align to TRBD1. The CDR3 extends over 12 amino acids. The V segment lost 5 bases and the J segment 10 bases; nucleotides outside the gene matches: 6. Germline V CDR1 and CDR2: SEHNR, FQNEAQ (reference sequence). The CDR3 DNA sequence: TGTGCCAGCAGCCCCAGGGGGCCTGGAGCTTTCTTT. Translation gives CASSPRGPGAFF.

This chain uses TRBV2 with TRBJ1-1, with 9 bases lining up with TRBD1. With V trimmed by 2 bases and J by 7 bases, 8 bases remained unmatched. CDR3 length: 15 amino acids. Germline CDR1 reads SNHLY; CDR2 reads FYNNEI. The CDR3 spells CASSEPGQGLGEAFF. The CDR3 DNA follows: TGTGCCAGCAGTGAACCGGGACAGGGTCTGGGTGAAGCTTTCTTT.

The J gene is TRBJ2-7, the V gene TRBV27; D perhaps matches TRBD2 (6 bases). Germline V lookup: CDR1 MNHEY, CDR2 SMNVEV (reference sequence). CDR3 length: 12 amino acids. Between the trimmed V and J ends, which lost 6 bases and 3 bases, there was a span of 9 bases. Here the CDR3 DNA reads TGTGCCAGCAGCGGAGGGCTCTACGAGCAGTACTTC. It encodes CASSGGLYEQYF.

The gene calls are TRBV18 and TRBJ2-5; possibly TRBD1 for D (5 bases). The CDR3 is 13 residues long. Trimming left V 4 bases short and J 5 bases short, with 11 bases between. Germline V gene lookup returns CDR1 KGHSH and CDR2 LQKENI. The chain's CDR3 is CASSLTVLETQYF. The CDR3 DNA reads as TGTGCCAGCTCACTGACAGTCCTGGAGACCCAGTACTTC.

The rearrangement joins TRBV11-2 to TRBJ1-2; TRBD1 agrees at 7 bases. Germline-derived CDR1 and CDR2 are SGHAT and FQNNGV. With V trimmed by 4 bases and J by 2 bases, 1 base remained unmatched. The CDR3 has 13 residues. CDR3 DNA sequence: TGTGCCAGCAGCTCGACAGGGAACTATGGCTACACCTTC. Translation: CASSSTGNYGYTF.

The V and J genes are TRBV6-1 and TRBJ1-1; D is perhaps TRBD1 (5 bases). The V end lost 3 bases, the J end lost 5 bases, and 13 bases lay between the germline ends. Germline V gene data show CDR1 as MNHNS and CDR2 as SASEGT. The CDR3 is made up of 14 amino acids. CDR3 nucleotides: TGTGCCAGCAGTGAGACAGCGGGGAATACTGAAGCTTTCTTT. Amino acids: CASSETAGNTEAFF.